The rows below give T cell receptor beta chains drawn from one sample of a study of vaccination and CD4 T cells after COVID-19. One entry per CDR3 protein, called by TCRdb with MiXCR from the PCR reads. This sample has about 20,000 distinct CDR3 sequences, with roughly 56% found just once. Antigens for these TCRs are unknown. The sample consisted of CD4+ T cells from blood, cultured in vitro. The receptors come from a human donor who had recovered from COVID-19. CDR3s include the opening cysteine and the closing phenylalanine or tryptophan. Fields, in order: clone size, D gene, J gene, V gene, CDR3 protein, CDR3 DNA. D genes are given only for firm matches. The size field is filled for only some rows; it gives once, few, many or a size class.

NA,TRBD1,TRBJ2-2,TRBV4-1,CASSQTRGQGVTGELFF,TGCGCCAGCAGCCAGACCCGGGGACAGGGTGTCACCGGGGAGCTGTTTTTT
NA,TRBD2,TRBJ2-1,TRBV27,CASSDLRLAGTRAEQFF,TGTGCCAGCAGTGACCTGCGACTAGCGGGAACTAGAGCTGAGCAGTTCTTC
few,TRBD2,TRBJ2-7,TRBV30,CAWSNKLGTSGPYEQYF,TGTGCCTGGAGTAATAAGCTGGGGACTAGCGGACCTTACGAGCAGTACTTC
NA,NA,TRBJ1-1,TRBV6-1,CASSGWTGNTEAFF,TGTGCCAGCAGTGGGTGGACGGGGAACACTGAAGCTTTCTTT
NA,NA,TRBJ1-1,TRBV30,CARSAGENTEAFF,TGTGCCAGGAGTGCTGGGGAGAACACTGAAGCTTTCTTT
few,TRBD1,TRBJ1-1,TRBV10-2,CASSHRDRGPNTEAFF,TGCGCCAGCAGCCACCGGGACAGGGGCCCGAACACTGAAGCTTTCTTT
once,NA,TRBJ1-2,TRBV2,CASRVDSSNYGYTF,TGTGCCAGCAGGGTCGACAGCTCTAACTATGGCTACACCTTC
NA,NA,TRBJ2-7,TRBV6-1,CPTFYEQYF,TGTCCCACGTTCTACGAGCAGTACTTC
NA,TRBD1,TRBJ1-6,TRBV2,CASTVITGGISPLHF,TGTGCCAGCACCGTCATAACAGGGGGGATTTCACCCCTCCACTTT
NA,TRBD2,TRBJ2-3,TRBV10-3,CAITGGRRGTSTDTQYF,TGTGCCATCACAGGCGGGAGACGGGGTACTAGCACAGATACGCAGTATTTT
NA,NA,TRBJ1-6,TRBV28,CASRSPNSPLHF,TGTGCCAGCAGATCGCCGAATTCACCCCTCCACTTT
few,NA,TRBJ2-7,TRBV28,CASSLGFGEQYF,TGTGCCAGCAGTCTTGGTTTTGGCGAGCAGTACTTC
NA,NA,TRBJ2-7,TRBV2,CASSEPFSYEQYF,TGTGCCAGCAGTGAGCCGTTCTCCTACGAGCAGTACTTC
few,NA,TRBJ2-1,TRBV6-1,CASRPTGFGGGVKRNEQFF,TGTGCCAGCAGACCGACAGGATTTGGAGGGGGGGTCAAAAGGAATGAGCAGTTCTTC
NA,TRBD1,TRBJ2-7,TRBV10-1,CASSRDRSYEQYF,TGCGCCAGCAGCCGGGACAGATCCTACGAGCAGTACTTC
NA,NA,TRBJ2-3,TRBV7-2,CATGISTDTQYF,TGTGCCACGGGAATCTCCACAGATACGCAGTATTTT
NA,NA,TRBJ1-2,TRBV10-3,CAISESIGYTF,TGTGCCATCAGTGAGTCGATTGGCTACACCTTC
NA,TRBD1,TRBJ2-3,TRBV6-1,CASRRDSSTDTQYF,TGTGCCAGCAGACGGGACAGCAGCACAGATACGCAGTATTTT
NA,NA,TRBJ2-5,TRBV24-1,CATSQRFQETQYF,TGTGCCACCAGCCAGCGTTTCCAAGAGACCCAGTACTTC
NA,TRBD2,TRBJ2-7,TRBV28,CASKFGGVAEQYF,TGTGCCAGCAAATTTGGGGGGGTCGCTGAGCAGTACTTC
once,NA,TRBJ1-1,TRBV7-2,CASSLFRNSNTEAFF,TGTGCCAGCAGCTTATTCAGAAATTCGAACACTGAAGCTTTCTTT
NA,TRBD1,TRBJ1-1,TRBV25-1,CASMTGRTEAFF,TGTGCCAGCATGACAGGGAGGACTGAAGCTTTCTTT
NA,TRBD2,TRBJ2-7,TRBV6-1,CASGTSGGNDEQYF,TGTGCCAGCGGGACTAGCGGGGGAAATGACGAGCAGTACTTC
NA,NA,TRBJ2-7,TRBV15,CATSRGWGANYEQYF,TGTGCCACCAGCAGAGGATGGGGGGCCAATTACGAGCAGTACTTC
NA,TRBD2,TRBJ2-1,TRBV24-1,CATSDFPLRREGYNEQFF,TGTGCCACCAGTGATTTCCCCCTCAGGCGGGAGGGATACAATGAGCAGTTCTTC
NA,NA,TRBJ2-3,TRBV5-1,CASRAQEKTDTQYF,TGCGCCAGCAGGGCACAGGAGAAGACAGATACGCAGTATTTT
NA,TRBD1,TRBJ2-7,TRBV7-2,CASSSGTGFFESQLYEQYF,TGTGCCAGCAGCTCAGGGACAGGGTTTTTCGAGAGTCAACTCTACGAGCAGTACTTC
few,NA,TRBJ1-2,TRBV6-1,CASKSSRDTTLYGYTF,TGTGCCAGCAAGTCCTCCCGGGACACCACTCTCTATGGCTACACCTTC
NA,NA,TRBJ2-2,TRBV30,CAWRSRGRVTGELFF,TGTGCCTGGAGAAGCCGGGGGCGGGTCACCGGGGAGCTGTTTTTT
NA,NA,TRBJ1-2,TRBV27,CASTPNLHLDRGYYGYTF,TGTGCCAGCACCCCGAATTTACACCTGGACAGAGGGTACTATGGCTACACCTTC
NA,TRBD1,TRBJ1-2,TRBV20-1,CSASKQGNYGYTF,TGCAGTGCTAGTAAACAGGGGAACTATGGCTACACCTTC
NA,NA,TRBJ2-7,TRBV27,CASSLRNEQYF,TGTGCCAGCAGTTTAAGAAACGAGCAGTACTTC
NA,NA,TRBJ1-2,TRBV2,CASSSRVENYGYTF,TGTGCCAGCAGTAGTAGGGTCGAAAACTATGGCTACACCTTC
NA,NA,TRBJ1-2,TRBV10-1,CASSESKSYGYTF,TGCGCCAGCAGTGAGTCGAAATCGTATGGCTACACCTTC
few,TRBD1,TRBJ1-6,TRBV2,CASSERAGGTNSPLHF,TGTGCCAGCAGTGAACGGGCAGGGGGCACTAATTCACCCCTCCACTTT
once,TRBD2,TRBJ2-5,TRBV11-2,CASSAGLAGTSAETQYF,TGTGCCAGCAGCGCGGGACTAGCGGGAACCAGTGCGGAGACCCAGTACTTC
NA,TRBD2,TRBJ2-3,TRBV19,CASSIQAGGPPRYF,TGTGCCAGTAGTATCCAAGCGGGGGGGCCCCCGAGGTATTTT